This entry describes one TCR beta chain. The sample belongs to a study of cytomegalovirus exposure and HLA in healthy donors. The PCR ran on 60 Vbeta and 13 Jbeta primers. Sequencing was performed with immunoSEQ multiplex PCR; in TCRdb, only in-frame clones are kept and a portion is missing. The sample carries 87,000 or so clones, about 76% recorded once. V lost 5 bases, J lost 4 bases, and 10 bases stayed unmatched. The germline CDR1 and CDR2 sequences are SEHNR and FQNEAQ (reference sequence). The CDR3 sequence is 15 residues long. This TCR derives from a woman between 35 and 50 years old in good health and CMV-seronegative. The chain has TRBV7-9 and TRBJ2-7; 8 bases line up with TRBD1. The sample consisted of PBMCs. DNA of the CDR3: TGTGCCAGCAGCCGAGCTGACAGGGGCGGGTACGAGCAGTACTTC. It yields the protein CASSRADRGGYEQYF.